The sequence of this T cell receptor beta chain was determined in a study of blood T cell repertoires in COVID-19. At the level of the study: COVID-19 samples, acute and convalescent, were from the United States, Italy and Spain. The analysed material was cDNA or gDNA that came from T cells, B-cell-depleted T cells, or PBMCs.

This clone was detected only a few times. Libraries were prepared by immunoSEQ multiplex PCR; TCRdb keeps only in-frame clonotypes and omits some of them. The data hold some 41,000 clones, with less than 85% observed a single time. V lost 6 bases to trimming and J lost 2 bases; unmatched junction nucleotides: 10. Germline CDR1 and CDR2: SGHAT and FQNNGV. There are 15 residues in the CDR3. The sample was peripheral blood. The genes are TRBV11-2 and TRBJ2-7, with 7 bases aligning to TRBD1. The sequence was collected from a woman aged 70 to 79 with acute or convalescent COVID-19. The CDR3 DNA sequence: TGTGCCAGCAGGACCCCCAGGGGGTTTACCTACGAGCAGTACTTC. Protein: CASRTPRGFTYEQYF. Variable domain in full (rest from reference TRBV11-2 and TRBJ2-7): EAGVAQSPRYKIIEKRQSVAFWCNPISGHATLYWYQQILGQGPKLLIQFQNNGVVDDSQLPKDRFSAERLKGVDSTLKIQPAKLEDSAVYLCASRTPRGFTYEQYFGPGTRLTVT.